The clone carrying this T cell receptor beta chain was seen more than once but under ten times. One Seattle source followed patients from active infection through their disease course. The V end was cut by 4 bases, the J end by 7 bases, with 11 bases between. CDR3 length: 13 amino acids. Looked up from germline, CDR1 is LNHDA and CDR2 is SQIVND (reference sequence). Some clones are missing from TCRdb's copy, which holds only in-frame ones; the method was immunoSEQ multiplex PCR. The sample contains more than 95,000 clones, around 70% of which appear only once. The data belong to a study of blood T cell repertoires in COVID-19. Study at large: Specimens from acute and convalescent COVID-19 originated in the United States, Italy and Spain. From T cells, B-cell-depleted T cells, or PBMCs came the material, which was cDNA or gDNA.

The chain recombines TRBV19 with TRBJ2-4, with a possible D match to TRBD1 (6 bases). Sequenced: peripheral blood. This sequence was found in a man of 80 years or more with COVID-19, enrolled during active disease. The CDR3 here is CASSRVRGNIQYF. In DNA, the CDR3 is TGTGCCAGTAGTAGGGTTAGGGGGAACATTCAGTACTTC.